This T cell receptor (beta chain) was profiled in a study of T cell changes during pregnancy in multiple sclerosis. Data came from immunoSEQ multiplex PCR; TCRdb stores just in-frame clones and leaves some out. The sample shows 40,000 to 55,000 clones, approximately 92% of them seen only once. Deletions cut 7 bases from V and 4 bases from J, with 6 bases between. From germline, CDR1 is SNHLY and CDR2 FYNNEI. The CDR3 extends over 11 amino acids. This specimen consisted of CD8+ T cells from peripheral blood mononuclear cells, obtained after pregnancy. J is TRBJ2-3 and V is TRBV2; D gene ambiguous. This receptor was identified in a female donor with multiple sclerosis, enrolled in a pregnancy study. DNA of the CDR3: TGTGCCAGCATCGCGGCAGATACGCAGTATTTT. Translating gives CASIAADTQYF.